Described below is a single T cell receptor beta chain sequence and its context. These data are taken from a study of metastatic and nonmetastatic thyroid tumors. No patient received treatment before thyroid surgery. TCRdb re-called the PCR reads via MiXCR. The sample holds tens of thousands of clones; roughly 30% are singletons and the top ten take more than 15%. Sequenced sample: blood. The sequence came from a female donor with papillary thyroid cancer or a benign thyroid nodule (not recorded which). Some clones in this sample may be carry-over from other donors' samples.

CDR3 in amino acids: CASSPLIGTSSSEQFF. In DNA, the CDR3 is TGTGCCAGCAGTCCATTAATTGGGACTAGCTCAAGTGAGCAGTTCTTC. The rearrangement links TRBV12-3 or TRBV12-4 to TRBJ2-1, with 9 nucleotides matching TRBD2. V shed 5 bases and J 9 bases; nucleotides not matched to a gene: 14. The CDR3 has 16 amino acids.